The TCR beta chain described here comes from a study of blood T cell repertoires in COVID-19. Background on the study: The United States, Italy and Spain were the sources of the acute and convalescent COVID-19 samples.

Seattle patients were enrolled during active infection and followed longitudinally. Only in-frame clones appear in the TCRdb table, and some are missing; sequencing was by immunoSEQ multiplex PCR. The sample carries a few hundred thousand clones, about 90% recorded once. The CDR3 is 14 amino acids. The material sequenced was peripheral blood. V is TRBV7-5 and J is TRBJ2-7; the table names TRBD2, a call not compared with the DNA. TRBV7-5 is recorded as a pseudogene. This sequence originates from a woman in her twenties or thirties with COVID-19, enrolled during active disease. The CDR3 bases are TGTGCCAGAAGCTTAATAGCCGCCGCCTACGAGCAGTACTTC. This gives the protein CARSLIAAAYEQYF.